This T cell receptor (beta chain) was sequenced during a study of blood T cell repertoires in COVID-19. Study in general: The United States, Italy and Spain provided the acute and convalescent COVID-19 samples. PBMCs, B-cell-depleted T cells, or T cells provided the cDNA or gDNA that made up the material.

The protocol was immunoSEQ multiplex PCR, while the TCRdb copy is restricted to in-frame clones and leaves out a portion. The sample lists 86,000 or so clones, roughly four fifths seen once, with 1.2% in the top ten. The CDR3 extends over 15 amino acids. The germline V and J ends were trimmed by 5 bases and 5 bases, with 18 bases remaining between them. The germline CDR1 and CDR2 sequences are SGHTA and FQGNSA. Sequenced: peripheral blood. This chain connects TRBV7-2 to TRBJ2-5; D is possibly TRBD2 (5 bases). The source of this sequence is a woman older than 75 with acute or convalescent COVID-19. Here the CDR3 DNA reads TGTGCCAGCAGCCCGACTATAACCATGGGCGAGACCCAGTACTTC. This gives the protein CASSPTITMGETQYF.